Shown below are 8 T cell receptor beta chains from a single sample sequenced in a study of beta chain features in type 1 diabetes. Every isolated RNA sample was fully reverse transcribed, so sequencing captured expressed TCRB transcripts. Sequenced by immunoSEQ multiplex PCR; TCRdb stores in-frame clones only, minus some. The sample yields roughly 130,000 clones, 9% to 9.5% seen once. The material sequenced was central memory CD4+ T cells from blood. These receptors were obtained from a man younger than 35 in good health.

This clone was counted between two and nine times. The CDR3, as DNA: TGCAGCGGTTCCGGGACAGGGGGCTACGAGCAGTACTTC. It codes for CSGSGTGGYEQYF. The J gene is TRBJ2-7, the V gene TRBV29-1, with 11 nucleotides matching TRBD1. Per germline, CDR1 SQVTM and CDR2 ANQGSEA. The CDR3 sequence is 13 residues long. J was trimmed by 3 bases and V by 7 bases; bases with no gene match: 5.

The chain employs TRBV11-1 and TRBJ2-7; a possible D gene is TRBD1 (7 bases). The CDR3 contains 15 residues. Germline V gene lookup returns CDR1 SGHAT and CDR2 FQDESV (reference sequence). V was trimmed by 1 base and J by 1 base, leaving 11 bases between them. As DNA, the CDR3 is TGTGCCAGCAGCTTAGGCGGGACAGTTTCCTACGAGCAGTACTTC. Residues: CASSLGGTVSYEQYF.

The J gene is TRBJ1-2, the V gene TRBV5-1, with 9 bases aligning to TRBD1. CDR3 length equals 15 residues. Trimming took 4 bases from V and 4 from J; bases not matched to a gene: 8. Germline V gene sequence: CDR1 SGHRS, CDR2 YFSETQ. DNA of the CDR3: TGCGCCAGCAGCCAGGGACAGGGACCCCCCTATGGCTACACCTTC. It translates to CASSQGQGPPYGYTF.

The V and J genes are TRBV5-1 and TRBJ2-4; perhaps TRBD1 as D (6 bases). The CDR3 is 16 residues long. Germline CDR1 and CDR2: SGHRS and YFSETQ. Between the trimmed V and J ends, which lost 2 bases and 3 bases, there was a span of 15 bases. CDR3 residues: CASSLQGSIGKNIQYF. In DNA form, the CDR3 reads TGCGCCAGCAGCTTACAGGGCTCTATAGGCAAAAACATTCAGTACTTC. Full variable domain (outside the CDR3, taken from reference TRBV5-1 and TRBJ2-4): KAGVTQTPRYLIKTRGQQVTLSCSPISGHRSVSWYQQTPGQGLQFLFEYFSETQRNKGNFPGRFSGRQFSNSRSEMNVSTLELGDSALYLCASSLQGSIGKNIQYFGAGTRLSVL.

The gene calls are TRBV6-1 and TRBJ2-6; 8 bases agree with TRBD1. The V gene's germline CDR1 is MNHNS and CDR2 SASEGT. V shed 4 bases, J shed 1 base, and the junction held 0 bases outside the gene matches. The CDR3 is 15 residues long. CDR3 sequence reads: CASSGQGSGANVLTF. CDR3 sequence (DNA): TGTGCCAGCAGTGGACAGGGGTCTGGGGCCAACGTCCTGACTTTC.

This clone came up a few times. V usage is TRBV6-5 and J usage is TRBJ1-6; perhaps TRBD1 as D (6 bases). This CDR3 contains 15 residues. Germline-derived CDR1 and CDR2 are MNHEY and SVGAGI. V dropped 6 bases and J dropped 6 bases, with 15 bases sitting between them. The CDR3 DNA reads TGTGCCAGCAGCCGTCTGGACAGCTTTAATTCACCCCTCCACTTT. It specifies CASSRLDSFNSPLHF.

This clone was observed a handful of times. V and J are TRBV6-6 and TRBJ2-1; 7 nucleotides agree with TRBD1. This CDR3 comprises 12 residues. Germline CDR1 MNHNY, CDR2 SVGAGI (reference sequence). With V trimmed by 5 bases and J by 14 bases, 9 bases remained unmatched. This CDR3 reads CASSDRGGRKFF. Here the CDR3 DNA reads TGTGCCAGCAGTGACCGAGGGGGCAGAAAGTTCTTC.

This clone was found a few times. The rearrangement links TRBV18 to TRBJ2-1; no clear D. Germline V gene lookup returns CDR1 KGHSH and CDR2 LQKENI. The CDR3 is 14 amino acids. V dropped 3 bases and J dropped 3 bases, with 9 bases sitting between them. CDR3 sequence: CASSPALSYNEQFF. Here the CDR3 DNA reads TGTGCCAGCTCACCCGCACTAAGCTACAATGAGCAGTTCTTC.